The next 25 T cell receptor beta chains were all read from a single sample in a study of blood T cells in healthy people across ages. Using a J-beta primer mix together with a sample-barcoded 5' primer, a second PCR was run for roughly 6 to 12 cycles. TCRdb re-called the 5' RACE reads with MiXCR, one entry per CDR3 protein. The table shows more than 550,000 distinct CDR3 sequences, with roughly 20% occurring only once. Sequenced: blood. The receptor set was obtained from a man in his 70s in good health.

Points on this clonotype: The junction departs from the called germline gene at one end, perhaps through a read error. The chain uses TRBV20-1 and TRBJ1-1, with D possibly matching TRBD1 (5 bases). Germline V gene sequence: CDR1 DFQATT, CDR2 SNEGSKA (reference sequence). The CDR3 runs 14 residues. In DNA, the CDR3 is TGCAGTGCTAGAGGAGGGGCAGGGAACACTGAAGCTTCCTTT. This translates into CSARGGAGNTEASF.

The V and J genes are TRBV19 and TRBJ1-1; D unclear. The CDR3 is made up of 15 amino acids. Germline values: CDR1 LNHDA, CDR2 SQIVND (reference sequence). Trimming cost V 7 bases and J 0 bases, with 15 bases left between them. Here the CDR3 DNA reads TGTGCCAGTAAGCTTCAGGTTTTGGTGAACACTGAAGCTTTCTTT. Amino acids: CASKLQVLVNTEAFF.

This chain joins TRBV12-3 or TRBV12-4 and TRBJ2-3; tentatively, D is TRBD2 (7 bases). The CDR3 has 15 amino acids. V was shortened by 3 bases and J by 4 bases, with 14 bases between the two germline ends. CDR3 sequence reads: CASSFRRGPPDTQYF. In DNA, the CDR3 is TGTGCCAGCAGTTTCAGGCGGGGGCCCCCAGATACGCAGTATTTT.

This clonotype occurred a few times. The chain is built from TRBV6-2 or TRBV6-3 and TRBJ2-1; perhaps TRBD2 as D (6 bases). Germline V CDR1 and CDR2: MNHEY, SVGEGT. The CDR3 loop spans 13 amino acids. V was shortened by 6 bases and J by 3 bases, with 9 bases between the two germline ends. The DNA of the CDR3 is TGTGCCAGCAGAGGGACTGACTACAATGAGCAGTTCTTC. It translates to CASRGTDYNEQFF.

This clonotype came up a few times. The rearrangement joins TRBV20-1 to TRBJ2-1, with 8 bases lining up with TRBD2. The CDR3 loop spans 16 amino acids. After removal of 3 bases from V and 5 bases from J, the junction contained 12 bases not matched to a gene. CDR1 and CDR2 from the germline V gene are DFQATT and SNEGSKA (reference sequence). The CDR3 DNA follows: TGCAGTGCTAGTTACCCTCTCGGGGGGGCTGACAATGAGCAGTTCTTC. Its translation is CSASYPLGGADNEQFF.

This clonotype has only a few counts. This chain uses TRBV12-3 or TRBV12-4 with TRBJ1-2; a possible D gene is TRBD1 (6 bases). This CDR3 is 15 amino acids long. Trimming took 6 bases from V and 6 from J, leaving 20 bases between them. The CDR3 nucleotides are TGTGCCAGCAGCCCAGTCCGGACAGCCAAGAATGGCTACACCTTC. This translates into CASSPVRTAKNGYTF.

The chain combines TRBV4-1 with TRBJ1-4; D is uncertain. Trimming removed 1 base at V and 11 bases at J, with 14 bases between. The CDR3 runs to 14 residues. The germline gives CDR1 MGHRA, CDR2 YSYEKL. The CDR3 sequence is CASSQGVSGSKLFF. CDR3 in DNA: TGCGCCAGCAGCCAAGGGGTTTCGGGGAGCAAACTGTTTTTT.

The genes are TRBV2 and TRBJ2-1; tentatively, D is TRBD1 or TRBD2 (5 bases each). This CDR3 spans 15 amino acids. Trimming left V 4 bases short and J 5 bases short, with 15 bases between. The germline CDR1 and CDR2 sequences are SNHLY and FYNNEI. The DNA for the CDR3 is TGTGCCAGCAGTGTTGTCGGGGCAACGAACAATGAGCAGTTCTTC. It specifies CASSVVGATNNEQFF.

This clonotype has only a few counts. The chain uses TRBV4-3 and TRBJ1-1; possible D gene TRBD1, 6 bases. The CDR3 extends over 13 amino acids. CDR1 and CDR2 (germline): LGHNA, YSLEER. V was pared by 3 bases and J by 2 bases, with 7 bases between. The CDR3 DNA sequence: TGCGCCAGCAGCCAGGGACACAACACTGAAGCTTTCTTT. Its translation is CASSQGHNTEAFF.

The chain combines TRBV15 with TRBJ2-3, with D perhaps given as TRBD1 or TRBD2 (5 bases each). Trimming removed 0 bases at V and 5 bases at J, with 18 bases between. CDR1 is LNHNV and CDR2 is YYDKDF in the germline V gene (reference sequence). CDR3 length equals 17 residues. CDR3 in amino acids: CATSREKAGSIGDTQYF. The CDR3 DNA follows: TGTGCCACCAGCAGAGAGAAGGCAGGGAGTATCGGAGATACGCAGTATTTT.

This chain uses TRBV7-8 with TRBJ2-1; 11 bases match TRBD2. V shed 4 bases, J shed 6 bases, and the junction held 11 bases outside the gene matches. The CDR3 totals 17 residues. CDR1 and CDR2 (germline): SGHVS, FQNEAQ. Written as DNA, the CDR3 is TGTGCCAGCAGCTATACTAGCGGGAGCCTTGTTGGCAATGAGCAGTTCTTC. Translated, it gives CASSYTSGSLVGNEQFF. Full variable domain (remainder filled in from reference TRBV7-8 and TRBJ2-1): GAGVSQSPRYKVAKRGQDVALRCDPISGHVSLFWYQQALGQGPEFLTYFQNEAQLDKSGLPSDRFFAERPEGSVSTLKIQRTQQEDSAVYLCASSYTSGSLVGNEQFFGPGTRLTVL.

This sequence joins TRBV20-1 and TRBJ2-5; D tentatively fits TRBD1 or TRBD2 (5 bases each). The DNA end is more similar to TRBJ2-7, so the J call may be wrong. Per germline, CDR1 DFQATT and CDR2 SNEGSKA (reference sequence). The CDR3 length is 12 residues. CDR3 region: CSAPGPSYEQYF. CDR3 sequence (DNA): TGCAGTGCCCCGGGGCCCTCCTACGAGCAGTACTTC.

This clonotype was observed many times. The V gene is TRBV5-1, the J gene TRBJ1-4, with D perhaps matching TRBD1 (6 bases). V lost 0 bases and J 6 bases, leaving 6 bases between the germline ends. Germline CDR1 is SGHRS and CDR2 is YFSETQ. The CDR3 sequence is 13 residues long. CDR3 sequence: CASSLGTDEKLFF. The CDR3 DNA is TGCGCCAGCAGCTTGGGGACAGATGAAAAACTGTTTTTT.

This clonotype appeared a few times. The rearrangement uses TRBV7-8 and TRBJ2-3; 9 positions agree with TRBD2. The CDR3 length is 16 residues. Germline loops: CDR1 SGHVS, CDR2 FQNEAQ. J lost 2 bases, V lost 2 bases, and 5 bases had no gene match. The CDR3 DNA sequence: TGTGCCAGCAGCTTAAGGCGGGGGGGCGTCACAGATACGCAGTATTTT. This gives the protein CASSLRRGGVTDTQYF.

J is TRBJ2-1 and V is TRBV20-1, with D possibly called TRBD1 or TRBD2 (5 bases each). The CDR3 covers 12 residues. From germline, CDR1 is DFQATT and CDR2 SNEGSKA (reference sequence). V was trimmed by 6 bases and J by 10 bases, leaving 16 bases between them. The CDR3, as DNA: TGCAGTGCCAGATTCGGGGACCTGGAGCAGTTCTTC. Translation gives CSARFGDLEQFF.

This clonotype came up many times. The rearrangement uses TRBV12-3 or TRBV12-4 and TRBJ1-2, with D unclear. Trimming pared 5 bases from V and 5 bases from J, leaving 9 bases between. The CDR3 runs 12 residues. The CDR3 coding sequence is TGTGCCAGCAGTACGGACCTTTATGGCTACACCTTC. It codes for CASSTDLYGYTF.

The chain employs TRBV20-1 and TRBJ2-5; no clear D. This CDR3 is built from 16 residues. Germline CDR1 is DFQATT and CDR2 is SNEGSKA (reference sequence). Trimming removed 1 base at V and 2 bases at J, with 17 bases between. The CDR3 is CSARVWSIPIQETQYF. The CDR3, as DNA: TGCAGTGCTAGAGTATGGTCTATACCAATACAAGAGACCCAGTACTTC.

This clonotype has at least ten counts. The chain combines TRBV10-2 with TRBJ1-1, with D possibly matching TRBD1 (5 bases). This CDR3 spans 15 amino acids. V was clipped by 1 base and J by 1 base, with 10 bases between them. CDR1 and CDR2 (germline): WSHSY, SAAADI. For the CDR3, the DNA is TGCGCCAGCAGTGAGTTTGGGGCAGCGAACACTGAAGCTTTCTTT. It specifies CASSEFGAANTEAFF.

This clonotype was counted between two and nine times. This chain uses TRBV12-3 or TRBV12-4 with TRBJ1-1; 9 nucleotides align to TRBD1. The CDR3 loop spans 11 amino acids. Unmatched junction bases numbered 3, after V lost 5 bases and J lost 11 bases. The CDR3 reads CASSVQGAAFF. CDR3 coding DNA: TGTGCCAGCAGTGTACAGGGGGCGGCTTTCTTT.

This chain connects TRBV3-1 to TRBJ2-3, with 7 nucleotides matching TRBD2. Germline lookup yields CDR1 LGHDT and CDR2 YNNKEL (reference sequence). This CDR3 region has 15 residues. The J segment lost 2 bases and the V segment lost 2 bases, leaving 4 bases of the junction unmatched. CDR3 in DNA: TGTGCCAGCAGCCAACCGGGGGGAATCACAGATACGCAGTATTTT. Translating gives CASSQPGGITDTQYF.

This clonotype was counted only a few times. The V gene is TRBV6-2 or TRBV6-3, the J gene TRBJ2-7, with 8 bases fitting TRBD2. J gave up 5 bases and V 10 bases, and 10 bases lay outside the gene matches. The CDR3 has 13 amino acids. Germline V gene sequence: CDR1 MNHEY, CDR2 SVGEGT. The CDR3 loop reads CATVDLLADEQYV. CDR3 DNA: TGTGCCACCGTCGATCTACTAGCGGACGAGCAGTACGTC.

This clonotype turned up a few times. The genes are TRBV29-1 and TRBJ1-2; no clear D. The germline V gene encodes CDR1 SQVTM and CDR2 ANQGSEA. Trimming shortened V by 0 bases and J by 4 bases, and 15 bases separated the two germline ends. CDR3 length: 15 residues. The CDR3 DNA reads as TGCAGCGTTGAAGATATACAGAAACCGAGCTATGGCTACACCTTC. Translation: CSVEDIQKPSYGYTF.

V and J are TRBV10-3 and TRBJ2-5, with a possible D match to TRBD2 (5 bases). The CDR3 runs to 14 residues. Germline V gene sequence: CDR1 ENHRY, CDR2 SYGVKD. The germline V and J ends were trimmed by 10 bases and 3 bases, with 18 bases remaining between them. CDR3 in amino acids: CASSYLRTEETQYF. CDR3 bases: TGTGCCAGCAGCTACCTCCGGACTGAAGAGACCCAGTACTTC.

This clonotype has more than one count but fewer than ten. The gene calls are TRBV6-1 and TRBJ2-4; 7 positions match TRBD1. Germline-derived CDR1 and CDR2 are MNHNS and SASEGT. The CDR3 runs to 18 residues. J was trimmed by 5 bases and V by 4 bases; bases with no gene match: 17. The CDR3 DNA follows: TGTGCCAGCAGTGTATTGTCTGGAGCCGGGACAGTTCAAAACATTCAGTACTTC. Its translation is CASSVLSGAGTVQNIQYF.

This clonotype was seen many times. The chain's CDR3 is CASSEGQITQYF. CDR3 DNA sequence: TGTGCCAGCAGTGAAGGTCAGATCACGCAGTATTTT. The chain links TRBV2 to TRBJ2-3; D is unclear. The germline V and J ends were trimmed by 1 base and 9 bases, with 8 bases remaining between them. Germline assignment: CDR1 SNHLY and CDR2 FYNNEI. This CDR3 is 12 amino acids long.